Each of the 21 T cell receptor beta chains below was sequenced from the same sample in a study of cytomegalovirus exposure and HLA in healthy donors (TCRdb year 2017). Library preparation was by the immunoSEQ multiplex PCR assay. The multiplex PCR relied on a mix of 60 forward primers for TCR Vbeta segments and 13 reverse primers for TCR Jbeta segments. TCRdb provides this immuneACCESS table in a form limited to in-frame rearrangements. Some clones are lacking; in checked studies, under half of them reflect an unresolved V gene, and why the rest are absent is not known. The sample table lists some 99,000 clones, around 72% of them with a count of one. Of the sample, approximately 1.8% falls within the top ten clones. Sequenced input: PBMCs. The receptors were sampled from a male donor in good health and CMV-seronegative.

This chain joins TRBV6-6 and TRBJ1-2; D ambiguous. CDR3 length: 16 amino acids. V lost 2 bases and J lost 0, with 13 bases in between. Germline V gene sequence: CDR1 MNHNY, CDR2 SVGAGI (reference sequence). The CDR3 sequence is CASSYRTIATNYGYTF. CDR3 in DNA: TGTGCCAGCAGTTACCGAACAATCGCCACTAACTATGGCTACACCTTC.

V and J are TRBV7-2 and TRBJ1-4; D possibly corresponds to TRBD1 (5 bases). The germline gives CDR1 SGHTA, CDR2 FQGNSA. CDR3 length: 14 residues. Trimming pared 4 bases from V and 6 bases from J, leaving 12 bases between. CDR3 sequence reads: CASSYDLGDEKLFF. The CDR3 nucleotides read TGTGCCAGCAGCTACGACCTAGGGGATGAAAAACTGTTTTTT.

The chain employs TRBV7-9 and TRBJ2-3, with a possible D match to TRBD2 (5 bases). The CDR3 is 12 residues long. Trimming took 2 bases from V and 6 from J, leaving 6 bases between them. The germline V gene has CDR1 SEHNR and CDR2 FQNEAQ (reference sequence). Here the CDR3 DNA reads TGTGCCAGCAGCTTATCGGGGGATACGCAGTATTTT. It encodes CASSLSGDTQYF.

This clone was counted a few times. The chain couples TRBV5-4 to TRBJ1-1; D ambiguous. V lost 0 bases, J lost 4 bases, and 10 bases lay in between. Germline assignment: CDR1 SGHNT and CDR2 YYREEE (reference sequence). The CDR3 loop spans 14 amino acids. The CDR3 nucleotides read TGTGCCAGCAGCTTGGAGGTAGGAGGCACTGAAGCTTTCTTT. Protein: CASSLEVGGTEAFF.

This clone occurred a few times. The chain recombines TRBV29-1 with TRBJ1-4; 7 nucleotides line up with TRBD1. With 7 bases clipped from V and 4 bases from J, the junction kept 9 bases outside the gene matches. This CDR3 comprises 14 residues. CDR1 is SQVTM, CDR2 ANQGSEA, per germline. CDR3 in amino acids: CSALGTVDNEKLFF. Written as DNA, the CDR3 is TGCAGCGCACTAGGGACAGTCGATAATGAAAAACTGTTTTTT.

The rearrangement joins TRBV2 to TRBJ1-5, with 7 nucleotides matching TRBD1. This CDR3 is 15 amino acids long. Germline assignment: CDR1 SNHLY and CDR2 FYNNEI. V gave up 6 bases and J gave up 0 bases; unmatched junction bases: 5. CDR3 sequence reads: CASSPRTGSNQPQHF. CDR3 coding DNA: TGTGCCAGCAGCCCCCGGACAGGTAGCAATCAGCCCCAGCATTTT.

The rearrangement links TRBV6-5 to TRBJ1-4; 7 bases agree with TRBD1. V lost 6 bases and J lost 5; bases outside the gene matches: 3. Germline loops: CDR1 MNHEY, CDR2 SVGAGI. This CDR3 is built from 13 residues. The CDR3 nucleotides are TGTGCCAGCAGCTCGACAGGGAATGAAAAACTGTTTTTT. It translates to CASSSTGNEKLFF.

This rearrangement joins TRBV28 to TRBJ1-1; 8 bases fit TRBD1. Per the germline V gene, CDR1 is MDHEN and CDR2 is SYDVKM. V shed 2 bases, J shed 5 bases, and the junction held 7 bases outside the gene matches. This CDR3 has 15 residues. The DNA of the CDR3 is TGTGCCAGCAGTTTAAGTGGAGACAGGGGAACTGAAGCTTTCTTT. This translates into CASSLSGDRGTEAFF.

The V gene is TRBV6-5, the J gene TRBJ2-5, with TRBD2 matching over 9 bases. Germline V gives CDR1 MNHEY, CDR2 SVGAGI. This CDR3 is built from 16 residues. V was pared by 0 bases and J by 6 bases, with 8 bases of the junction left unmatched. CDR3 region: CASSYSGIAGAQTQYF. The CDR3 DNA reads as TGTGCCAGCAGTTACTCGGGAATAGCGGGGGCTCAGACCCAGTACTTC.

This clone was observed a few times. The J gene is TRBJ1-2, the V gene TRBV9, with TRBD1 matching 7 bases. Germline V gene sequence: CDR1 SGDLS, CDR2 YYNGEE. J lost 4 bases, V lost 4 bases, and 10 bases had no gene match. CDR3 length: 15 residues. The CDR3 loop is CASSRTEGAGYGYTF. CDR3 DNA sequence: TGTGCCAGCAGCCGTACTGAGGGGGCGGGCTATGGCTACACCTTC.

In its sample, this clone was seen a few times. Here the CDR3 reads CASSLRILQETQYF. In nucleotides, the CDR3 is TGTGCCAGCAGCTTAAGAATACTCCAAGAGACCCAGTACTTC. The rearrangement uses TRBV7-8 and TRBJ2-5, with D unresolved. Germline CDR1 is SGHVS and CDR2 is FQNEAQ. V was trimmed by 2 bases and J by 1 base, leaving 8 bases between them. This CDR3 region has 14 residues.

The V call is TRBV30, the J call TRBJ1-1, with D maybe TRBD1 (6 bases). Trimming stripped 7 bases from V and 5 bases from J, with 17 bases between. This CDR3 comprises 13 residues. Per germline, CDR1 GTSNPN and CDR2 SVGIG (reference sequence). The CDR3 loop is CASSGTMRTEAFF. The CDR3 region has the DNA TGTGCCTCTTCCGGGACAATGAGAACTGAAGCTTTCTTT.

This chain links TRBV7-9 with TRBJ2-7; TRBD2 is a possible D gene (5 bases). The CDR3 covers 14 residues. Germline CDR1 reads SEHNR; CDR2 reads FQNEAQ (reference sequence). V was cut by 3 bases and J by 5 bases, with 14 bases left in between. The CDR3 bases are TGTGCCAGCAGCTTTGCGGGCCCGGCGGACGAGCAGTACTTC. The encoded protein is CASSFAGPADEQYF.

The table lists this clone with a count of one. The J gene is TRBJ2-1, the V gene TRBV7-9; 8 bases align to TRBD1. The CDR3 extends over 17 amino acids. The J segment lost 7 bases and the V segment lost 5 bases, leaving 16 bases of the junction unmatched. Germline loops: CDR1 SEHNR, CDR2 FQNEAQ (reference sequence). CDR3 amino acids: CASSHRELRTGSNEQFF. The CDR3 nucleotides read TGTGCCAGCAGCCACAGGGAGTTAAGGACAGGGAGTAATGAGCAGTTCTTC. The full variable domain, rest sourced from reference TRBV7-9 and TRBJ2-1, is DTGVSQNPRHKITKRGQNVTFRCDPISEHNRLYWYRQTLGQGPEFLTYFQNEAQLEKSRLLSDRFSAERPKGSFSTLEIQRTEQGDSAMYLCASSHRELRTGSNEQFFGPGTRLTVL.

J is TRBJ1-2 and V is TRBV28, with D uncertain. V was clipped by 6 bases and J by 8 bases, with 22 bases between them. Germline CDR1 reads MDHEN; CDR2 reads SYDVKM. The CDR3 is 15 residues long. The CDR3 DNA reads TGTGCCAGCAGCCGCGGAGGACGACAATTAATGGGCTACACCTTC. This translates into CASSRGGRQLMGYTF.

The rearrangement links TRBV5-1 to TRBJ1-1; D unresolved. Germline V CDR1 and CDR2: SGHRS, YFSETQ. There are 14 residues in the CDR3. V was cut by 4 bases and J by 1 base, with 11 bases left in between. CDR3 DNA: TGCGCCAGCAGCCCGGGTACGGAGAACACTGAAGCTTTCTTT. Its translation: CASSPGTENTEAFF. Full variable domain (remainder filled in from reference TRBV5-1 and TRBJ1-1): KAGVTQTPRYLIKTRGQQVTLSCSPISGHRSVSWYQQTPGQGLQFLFEYFSETQRNKGNFPGRFSGRQFSNSRSEMNVSTLELGDSALYLCASSPGTENTEAFFGQGTRLTVV.

This chain's CDR3 is CASSLSAGGGNTIYF. In nucleotides, the CDR3 is TGTGCCAGCAGTTTATCTGCAGGTGGTGGAAACACCATATATTTT. The rearrangement links TRBV27 to TRBJ1-3; the D is unclear. Germline-derived CDR1 and CDR2 are MNHEY and SMNVEV (reference sequence). Trimming shortened V by 0 bases and J by 3 bases, and 9 bases separated the two germline ends. The CDR3 contains 15 residues.

The chain couples TRBV6-1 to TRBJ1-1; perhaps TRBD1 as D (6 bases). V was cut by 6 bases and J by 0 bases, with 11 bases left in between. Germline V CDR1 and CDR2: MNHNS, SASEGT. The CDR3 is 14 residues long. The DNA for the CDR3 is TGTGCCAGCAGGGCGGACAGAATGAACACTGAAGCTTTCTTT. Translating gives CASRADRMNTEAFF.

The rearrangement joins TRBV27 to TRBJ1-5; D is perhaps TRBD1 (6 bases). Deletions cut 3 bases from V and 5 bases from J, with 11 bases between. CDR1 and CDR2 from the germline V gene are MNHEY and SMNVEV (reference sequence). The CDR3 runs to 14 residues. In DNA form, the CDR3 reads TGTGCCAGCAGTTTCAAGGGGGATTATCAGCCCCAGCATTTT. Translated, it gives CASSFKGDYQPQHF.

This rearrangement joins TRBV28 to TRBJ1-2, with 7 bases matching TRBD1. Germline values: CDR1 MDHEN, CDR2 SYDVKM. J gave up 13 bases and V 8 bases, and 7 bases lay outside the gene matches. The CDR3 sequence is 10 residues long. CDR3 nucleotides: TGTGCCAGCGGAAGACAGGGTATCACCTTC. The encoded protein is CASGRQGITF.

V is TRBV5-6 and J is TRBJ2-1; a weak D match, TRBD1 (5 bases). The ends were cut back, 2 bases at V and 3 bases at J, with 9 bases in the middle. There are 14 residues in the CDR3. Germline loops: CDR1 SGHDT, CDR2 YYEEEE. The CDR3 DNA sequence: TGTGCCAGCAGCTTCCCCAGGGACTACAATGAGCAGTTCTTC. This gives the protein CASSFPRDYNEQFF.